This T cell receptor (beta chain) stems from a study of T cell repertoires in cytomegalovirus infection. From germline, CDR1 is ENHRY and CDR2 SYGVKD. J gave up 3 bases and V 6 bases, and 6 bases lay outside the gene matches. The CDR3 consists of 14 residues. This clonotype was seen a few times. MiXCR, applied by TCRdb to the reads, yields one record per CDR3 protein. The sample lists some 220,000 distinct CDR3 sequences; 10% to 15% were seen once. The sequence derives from a human donor in good health (CMV status not recorded). Some clones in this sample may be carry-over from other donors' samples. The chain combines TRBV10-3 with TRBJ2-5; 8 bases are a match to TRBD1. The sequenced sample consisted of PBMCs. The chain's CDR3 is CAIRDETGEETQYF. The CDR3 nucleotides read TGTGCCATCAGGGACGAGACAGGGGAAGAGACCCAGTACTTC.